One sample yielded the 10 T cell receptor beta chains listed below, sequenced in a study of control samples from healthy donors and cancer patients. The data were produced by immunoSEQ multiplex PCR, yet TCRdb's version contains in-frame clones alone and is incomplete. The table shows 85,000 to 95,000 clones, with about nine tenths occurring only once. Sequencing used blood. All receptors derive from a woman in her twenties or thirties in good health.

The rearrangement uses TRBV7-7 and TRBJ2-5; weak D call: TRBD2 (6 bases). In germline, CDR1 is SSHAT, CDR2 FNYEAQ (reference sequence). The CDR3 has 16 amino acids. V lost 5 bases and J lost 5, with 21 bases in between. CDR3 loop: CASSEGRLVRGETQYF. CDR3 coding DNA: TGTGCCAGCAGCGAGGGCCGACTAGTCCGGGGGGAGACCCAGTACTTC.

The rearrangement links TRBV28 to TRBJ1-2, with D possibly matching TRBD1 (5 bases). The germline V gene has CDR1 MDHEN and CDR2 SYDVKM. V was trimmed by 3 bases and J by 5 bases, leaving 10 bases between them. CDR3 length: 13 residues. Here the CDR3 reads CASSFRGGYGYTF. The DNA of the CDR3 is TGTGCCAGCAGTTTCCGGGGGGGGTATGGCTACACCTTC.

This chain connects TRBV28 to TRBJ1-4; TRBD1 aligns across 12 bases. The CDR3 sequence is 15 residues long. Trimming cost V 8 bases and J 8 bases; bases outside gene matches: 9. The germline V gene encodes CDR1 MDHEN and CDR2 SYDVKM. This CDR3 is CASVSRDRGREKLFF. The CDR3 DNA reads TGTGCCAGCGTGTCAAGGGACAGGGGGCGAGAAAAACTGTTTTTT.

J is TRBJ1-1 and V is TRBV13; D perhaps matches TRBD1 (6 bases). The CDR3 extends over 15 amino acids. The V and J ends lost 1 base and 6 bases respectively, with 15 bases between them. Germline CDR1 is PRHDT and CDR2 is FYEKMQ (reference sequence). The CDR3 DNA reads TGTGCCAGCAGCTTAGAGGGACACCCCGTGGCTGAAGCTTTCTTT. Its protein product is CASSLEGHPVAEAFF.

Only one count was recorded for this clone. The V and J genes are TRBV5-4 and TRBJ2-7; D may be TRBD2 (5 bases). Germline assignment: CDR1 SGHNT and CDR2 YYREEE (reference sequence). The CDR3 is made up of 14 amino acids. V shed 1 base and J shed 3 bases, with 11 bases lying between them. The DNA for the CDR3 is TGTGCCAGCAGCTTGAGGGCAGGACTCTACGAGCAGTACTTC. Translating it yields CASSLRAGLYEQYF.

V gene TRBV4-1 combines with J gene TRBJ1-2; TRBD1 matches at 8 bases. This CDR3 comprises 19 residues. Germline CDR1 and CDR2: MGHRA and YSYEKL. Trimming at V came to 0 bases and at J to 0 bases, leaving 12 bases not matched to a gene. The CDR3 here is CASSQETIRQGATNYGYTF. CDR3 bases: TGCGCCAGCAGCCAAGAAACGATTCGGCAGGGGGCCACTAACTATGGCTACACCTTC.

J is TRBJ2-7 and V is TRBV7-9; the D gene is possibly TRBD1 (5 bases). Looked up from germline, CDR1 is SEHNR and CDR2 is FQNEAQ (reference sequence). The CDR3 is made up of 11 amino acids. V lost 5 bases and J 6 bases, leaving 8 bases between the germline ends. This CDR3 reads CASSRDSEQYF. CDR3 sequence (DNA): TGTGCCAGCAGCAGAGACAGCGAGCAGTACTTC.

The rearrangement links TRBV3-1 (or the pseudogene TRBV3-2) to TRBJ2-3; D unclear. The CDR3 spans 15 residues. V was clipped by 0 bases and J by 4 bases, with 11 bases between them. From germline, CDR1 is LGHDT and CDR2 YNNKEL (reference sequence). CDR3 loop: CASSQDGHLSDTQYF. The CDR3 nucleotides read TGTGCCAGCAGCCAAGATGGGCACCTATCAGATACGCAGTATTTT.

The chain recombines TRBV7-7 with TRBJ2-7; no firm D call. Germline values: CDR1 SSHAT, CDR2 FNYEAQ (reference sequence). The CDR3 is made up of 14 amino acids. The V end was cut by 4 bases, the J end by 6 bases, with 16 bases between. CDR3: CASSSGRVPIEQYF. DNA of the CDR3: TGTGCCAGCAGCTCCGGACGGGTTCCGATCGAGCAGTACTTC.

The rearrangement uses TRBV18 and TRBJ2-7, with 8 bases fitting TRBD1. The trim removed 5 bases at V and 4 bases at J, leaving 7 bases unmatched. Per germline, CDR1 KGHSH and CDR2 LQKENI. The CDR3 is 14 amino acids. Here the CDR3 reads CASSTSGQGYEQYF. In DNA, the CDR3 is TGTGCCAGCTCAACCTCCGGACAGGGTTACGAGCAGTACTTC.